What follows are 31 T cell receptor beta chains derived from one specimen sequenced in a study of vaccination and CD4 T cells after COVID-19. The antigens these receptors bind are not known. Sequenced with the Oncomine TCR Beta short-read assay was DNA taken from cultured CD4+ T cells. TCRdb ran MiXCR on the PCR reads and lists one entry per CDR3 protein. The repertoire has thousands of distinct CDR3 sequences, about 66% of them found once; the top ten carry about 24%. As to treatment: approximately nine-day PBMC culture with coronavirus spike peptide pools or control peptides (ViraFEST assay). Sequenced material: CD4+ T cells from blood, cultured in vitro. Receptors originate from a human donor who had recovered from COVID-19.

The CDR3 reads CASRGLAGSDNEQFF. The CDR3 DNA follows: TGCGCCAGCAGGGGGCTAGCGGGGAGCGACAATGAGCAGTTCTTC. V and J are TRBV5-1 and TRBJ2-1; 9 nucleotides align to TRBD2. The germline gives CDR1 SGHRS, CDR2 YFSETQ. The CDR3 runs to 15 residues. With 5 bases clipped from V and 5 bases from J, the junction kept 8 bases outside the gene matches.

This clonotype was observed a single time. The chain employs TRBV19 and TRBJ2-5, with D perhaps TRBD1 (5 bases). CDR1 and CDR2 from the germline V gene are LNHDA and SQIVND (reference sequence). V lost 4 bases to trimming and J lost 5 bases, with 11 bases between them. CDR3 length: 13 residues. The chain's CDR3 is CASSKQGSETQYF. The DNA for the CDR3 is TGTGCCAGTAGTAAGCAGGGTTCGGAGACCCAGTACTTC.

The rearrangement uses TRBV20-1 and TRBJ1-3, with D possibly TRBD1 on 5 matching bases. Trimming took 5 bases from V and 3 from J, leaving 14 bases between them. The length of the CDR3 is 14 residues. Germline V lookup: CDR1 DFQATT, CDR2 SNEGSKA (reference sequence). DNA for the CDR3: TGCAGTGCTCTGCAGGGTTTGGTTGGAAACACCATATATTTT. This translates into CSALQGLVGNTIYF.

The sample holds one count of this clonotype. The chain uses TRBV20-1 and TRBJ2-4; possible D gene TRBD2, 5 bases. There are 14 residues in the CDR3. V dropped 2 bases and J dropped 6 bases, with 14 bases sitting between them. Germline V gene data show CDR1 as DFQATT and CDR2 as SNEGSKA (reference sequence). CDR3 coding DNA: TGCAGTGCTAGACACCGGACTCAAATAAACATTCAGTACTTC. Encoded protein: CSARHRTQINIQYF.

The chain combines TRBV2 with TRBJ1-5; no definite D call. This CDR3 is 13 amino acids long. The germline V gene has CDR1 SNHLY and CDR2 FYNNEI. The V gene lost 5 bases and the J gene lost 4 bases, with 9 bases spanning the gap. The DNA of the CDR3 is TGTGCCAGCAGTAATTGGGCAAATCAGCCCCAGCATTTT. This gives the protein CASSNWANQPQHF.

The V and J genes are TRBV20-1 and TRBJ1-2, with D possibly matching TRBD1 (5 bases). Germline values: CDR1 DFQATT, CDR2 SNEGSKA (reference sequence). The CDR3 has 14 residues. Deletions cut 0 bases from V and 7 bases from J, with 15 bases between. The CDR3 is CSARENGHYAGYTF. CDR3 in DNA: TGCAGTGCTAGAGAGAACGGACACTATGCTGGCTACACCTTC.

The chain uses TRBV20-1 and TRBJ2-5; TRBD2 aligns across 10 bases. The CDR3 spans 17 residues. Germline V gene lookup returns CDR1 DFQATT and CDR2 SNEGSKA (reference sequence). Trimming at V came to 0 bases and at J to 4 bases, leaving 11 bases not matched to a gene. The CDR3 region is CSARDWSSGSLGETQYF. The CDR3 bases are TGCAGTGCTAGAGATTGGTCTAGCGGGAGCTTAGGAGAGACCCAGTACTTC.

The V call is TRBV7-3, the J call TRBJ1-1, with 7 bases aligning to TRBD1. Germline values: CDR1 SGHTA, CDR2 FQGTGA. The CDR3 totals 14 residues. V lost 1 base to trimming and J lost 11 bases; unmatched junction nucleotides: 10. CDR3 region: CASSLSLRGQGAFF. Here the CDR3 DNA reads TGTGCCAGCAGCTTAAGTTTAAGGGGGCAGGGGGCTTTCTTT.

On this clonotype: Because the CDR3 is missing its conserved closing phenylalanine or tryptophan, this is likely a read error. This chain connects TRBV5-1 to TRBJ1-2; D uncertain. The CDR3 has 13 residues. V lost 1 base to trimming and J lost 8 bases, with 12 bases between them. Germline CDR1 is SGHRS and CDR2 is YFSETQ. This chain's CDR3 is CASSLFVFGGYTL. The CDR3 DNA follows: TGCGCCAGCAGCTTGTTTGTCTTCGGGGGCTACACCCTC.

The chain has TRBV6-1 and TRBJ1-2; possibly TRBD1 for D (5 bases). V lost 3 bases and J 3 bases, leaving 8 bases between the germline ends. Germline values: CDR1 MNHNS, CDR2 SASEGT. CDR3 length: 13 amino acids. CDR3 in DNA: TGTGCCAGCAGTGAGGACACACACTATGGCTACACCTTC. Translated: CASSEDTHYGYTF.

V and J are TRBV6-1 and TRBJ2-3, with 8 bases identical to TRBD1. Germline loops: CDR1 MNHNS, CDR2 SASEGT. V lost 6 bases to trimming and J lost 3 bases; unmatched junction nucleotides: 8. This CDR3 contains 15 residues. The CDR3 sequence: CASRFQGARTDTQYF. In nucleotides, the CDR3 is TGTGCCAGCAGATTCCAGGGGGCTAGGACAGATACGCAGTATTTT.

This clonotype was counted only a few times. The chain has TRBV15 and TRBJ1-2; D is undetermined. The CDR3 has 14 residues. V lost 0 bases to trimming and J lost 4 bases, with 9 bases between them. Germline loops: CDR1 LNHNV, CDR2 YYDKDF (reference sequence). The CDR3 reads CATSRDQHSYGYTF. CDR3 bases: TGTGCCACCAGCAGAGATCAACACAGCTATGGCTACACCTTC. Full variable domain (rest looked up from reference TRBV15 and TRBJ1-2): DAMVIQNPRYQVTQFGKPVTLSCSQTLNHNVMYWYQQKSSQAPKLLFHYYDKDFNNEADTPDNFQSRRPNTSFCFLDIRSPGLGDTAMYLCATSRDQHSYGYTFGSGTRLTVV.

Sample share makes this clonotype medium-sized. The genes are TRBV7-3 and TRBJ2-7; TRBD1 matches 7 bases. Germline V gene sequence: CDR1 SGHTA, CDR2 FQGTGA. The CDR3 has 15 residues. V dropped 1 base and J dropped 2; count of bases not matched to a gene: 5. CDR3 sequence: CASSLIGGPTYEQYF. The CDR3 DNA follows: TGTGCCAGCAGCTTAATAGGGGGCCCTACCTACGAGCAGTACTTC.

V usage is TRBV9 and J usage is TRBJ1-2; 7 bases match TRBD1. The ends lost 3 bases at V and 8 bases at J; junction bases unmatched: 7. The CDR3 is 13 amino acids. Germline assignment: CDR1 SGDLS and CDR2 YYNGEE. The CDR3 coding sequence is TGTGCCAGCAGCGCGACAGGGCTCGGCGGCTACACCTTC. Translated, it gives CASSATGLGGYTF.

The rearrangement links TRBV10-3 to TRBJ2-7; D remains unclear. The CDR3 is 15 amino acids. With 4 bases removed from V and 3 bases from J, the gap between germline ends came to 16 bases. The germline V gene has CDR1 ENHRY and CDR2 SYGVKD. The CDR3 region is CAISGVETDYYEQYF. Written as DNA, the CDR3 is TGTGCCATCAGTGGGGTGGAGACGGATTACTACGAGCAGTACTTC.

V is TRBV20-1 and J is TRBJ1-5; D may be TRBD1 (6 bases). The CDR3 totals 13 residues. Germline V gives CDR1 DFQATT, CDR2 SNEGSKA (reference sequence). Trimming took off 2 bases at V and 7 bases at J, with 12 bases between the two ends. CDR3 DNA sequence: TGCAGTGCTAGATTGGGGGCAGGGCAGCCCCAGCATTTT. This gives the protein CSARLGAGQPQHF.

The chain combines TRBV24-1 with TRBJ2-3; the match to TRBD1 covers 9 bases. Germline V CDR1 and CDR2: KGHDR, SFDVKD. This CDR3 contains 15 residues. Germline trimming cut 4 bases from V and 6 bases from J; bases unmatched to any gene: 7. CDR3 amino acids: CATSDTGGAGDTQYF. The DNA for the CDR3 is TGTGCCACCAGTGACACAGGGGGCGCCGGGGATACGCAGTATTTT.

The table lists this clonotype with a few counts. In DNA form, the CDR3 reads TGTGCCAGCAGCTTAGCCCCAGGGGGCGCGAAGGATAGCAATCAGCCCCAGCATTTT. Translation: CASSLAPGGAKDSNQPQHF. The chain carries TRBV7-6 and TRBJ1-5, with 8 bases identical to TRBD1. The germline gives CDR1 SGHVS, CDR2 FNYEAQ. The ends lost 0 bases at V and 0 bases at J; junction bases unmatched: 10. The CDR3 runs 19 residues.

The V and J genes are TRBV7-2 and TRBJ2-5; TRBD2 might be the D (6 bases). V dropped 3 bases and J dropped 2 bases, with 7 bases sitting between them. There are 13 residues in the CDR3. Germline V gene lookup returns CDR1 SGHTA and CDR2 FQGNSA. This CDR3 is CASSFSGQETQYF. As DNA, the CDR3 is TGTGCCAGCAGCTTCAGCGGGCAAGAGACCCAGTACTTC.

This chain joins TRBV7-8 and TRBJ2-3; D is tentatively TRBD1 or TRBD2 (6 bases each). In germline, CDR1 is SGHVS, CDR2 FQNEAQ. CDR3 length: 13 residues. Trimming cost V 5 bases and J 5 bases, with 11 bases left between them. The CDR3 nucleotides read TGTGCCAGCAGCACCGAGGGGGGAGATACGCAGTATTTT. It is translated as CASSTEGGDTQYF.

V is TRBV6-1 and J is TRBJ2-5, with 12 bases that match TRBD2. The germline V gene encodes CDR1 MNHNS and CDR2 SASEGT. The CDR3 is 16 residues long. J lost 6 bases, V lost 3 bases, and 8 bases had no gene match. The DNA for the CDR3 is TGTGCCAGCAGTGACCAACCTAGCGGGGGGGCGCAGACCCAGTACTTC. Translated: CASSDQPSGGAQTQYF.

In this sample, this clonotype turned up a few times. The chain uses TRBV6-1 and TRBJ2-3; 7 bases fit TRBD2. Trimming took 7 bases from V and 0 from J; bases not matched to a gene: 13. The CDR3 has 17 amino acids. The V gene's germline CDR1 is MNHNS and CDR2 SASEGT. The CDR3 DNA is TGTGCCAGCAACCCCAATGTAGCGGGCACCAGCACAGATACGCAGTATTTT. It codes for CASNPNVAGTSTDTQYF.

The sample holds a few counts of this clonotype. The chain has TRBV5-1 and TRBJ2-5; 12 bases match TRBD2. Germline CDR1 SGHRS, CDR2 YFSETQ. The CDR3 runs 17 residues. V gave up 0 bases and J gave up 1 base; unmatched junction bases: 4. CDR3 region: CASSLVLAGGIQETQYF. CDR3 sequence (DNA): TGCGCCAGCAGCTTGGTGCTAGCGGGAGGGATCCAAGAGACCCAGTACTTC.

The J gene is TRBJ1-1, the V gene TRBV6-1; D uncertain. V was cut by 1 base and J by 6 bases, with 9 bases left in between. In germline, CDR1 is MNHNS, CDR2 SASEGT. The CDR3 totals 13 residues. Written as DNA, the CDR3 is TGTGCCAGCAGTGAAGGGACGAGGGCTGAAGCTTTCTTT. Its protein product is CASSEGTRAEAFF.

This clonotype was observed a single time. This chain uses TRBV5-4 with TRBJ1-2; 7 bases map to TRBD1. V trimming: 4 bases; J trimming: 2 bases; junction bases outside the gene matches: 8. The CDR3 has 15 amino acids. The V gene's germline CDR1 is SGHNT and CDR2 YYREEE (reference sequence). Here the CDR3 reads CASSTGTEGNYGYTF. The CDR3 DNA sequence: TGTGCCAGCAGCACGGGGACAGAAGGGAACTATGGCTACACCTTC.

This clonotype was detected only a few times. The chain has TRBV7-2 and TRBJ1-2; 7 bases are shared with TRBD1. After removal of 1 base from V and 6 bases from J, the junction contained 8 bases not matched to a gene. Germline values: CDR1 SGHTA, CDR2 FQGNSA. The CDR3 length is 15 residues. The chain's CDR3 is CASSLDTGVENGYTF. The CDR3 DNA reads TGTGCCAGCAGCTTAGATACAGGGGTGGAGAATGGCTACACCTTC.

CDR3 residues: CASSFSSRLAGVHEQFF. The CDR3 DNA reads TGTGCCAGCAGTTTCTCGTCGAGGCTAGCGGGAGTACATGAGCAGTTCTTC. The chain employs TRBV27 and TRBJ2-1; 10 bases match TRBD2. The CDR3 is 17 amino acids. Germline trimming cut 3 bases from V and 8 bases from J; bases unmatched to any gene: 13. The germline gives CDR1 MNHEY, CDR2 SMNVEV (reference sequence).

The chain is built from TRBV15 and TRBJ2-7, with unresolved D. Germline values: CDR1 LNHNV, CDR2 YYDKDF (reference sequence). The CDR3 is 14 amino acids. With 3 bases removed from V and 3 bases from J, the gap between germline ends came to 12 bases. The CDR3 sequence is CATSRPERLYEQYF. The CDR3 nucleotides are TGTGCCACCAGCAGGCCGGAACGGCTCTACGAGCAGTACTTC.

The chain uses TRBV20-1 and TRBJ2-3, with 10 bases matching TRBD1. Germline lookup yields CDR1 DFQATT and CDR2 SNEGSKA (reference sequence). CDR3 length: 13 amino acids. Trimming took 3 bases from V and 6 from J; bases not matched to a gene: 3. CDR3 in DNA: TGCAGTGCTAGGGACAGGGGGTTGGATACGCAGTATTTT. This translates into CSARDRGLDTQYF.

The gene calls are TRBV20-1 and TRBJ1-2; D unclear. Trimming pared 5 bases from V and 4 bases from J, leaving 14 bases between. This CDR3 spans 13 amino acids. The germline gives CDR1 DFQATT, CDR2 SNEGSKA (reference sequence). CDR3 in amino acids: CSAPPSGGYGYTF. CDR3 coding DNA: TGCAGTGCTCCTCCCAGTGGAGGCTATGGCTACACCTTC.

The chain employs TRBV20-1 and TRBJ2-3; weak D call: TRBD2 (6 bases). Germline CDR1 DFQATT, CDR2 SNEGSKA (reference sequence). The CDR3 consists of 15 residues. V was trimmed by 6 bases and J by 1 base, leaving 17 bases between them. CDR3 sequence reads: CSAPSAGGGTDTQYF. As DNA, the CDR3 is TGCAGTGCACCCTCCGCCGGGGGAGGCACAGATACGCAGTATTTT.